The subject of this entry is one TCR beta chain. The antigen is unknown. The germline gives CDR1 SGHVS, CDR2 FNYEAQ. This CDR3 has 15 residues. The V end was cut by 1 base, the J end by 0 bases, with 8 bases between. The sample belongs to a study of T cell responses to AZD1222 COVID-19 vaccine. As for the study in general: Analysis merged second doses at about 4 or about 12 weeks. Overall study findings and caveats: Compared with day 0, the breadth and depth of the Spike-specific TCR repertoire rose significantly after two doses of AZD1222. The span of vaccine-associated CD4 TCRs extended across spike, with dominance at 160-218 and 743-854.

Measured with immunoSEQ multiplex PCR; TCRdb has only the in-frame clones, and not every one. The repertoire holds over 150,000 clones, with roughly 92% as singletons. The chain employs TRBV7-6 and TRBJ2-3; possible D gene TRBD2, 5 bases. Material: peripheral blood, obtained on day 0 of AZD1222 vaccination. This clonotype was sampled from an adult in good health. The CDR3 loop reads CASSLERASTDTQYF. In DNA, the CDR3 is TGTGCCAGCAGCTTAGAGAGGGCCAGCACAGATACGCAGTATTTT. Supplemented by reference TRBV7-6 and TRBJ2-3, the full variable domain reads GAGVSQSPRYKVTKRGQDVALRCDPISGHVSLYWYRQALGQGPEFLTYFNYEAQQDKSGLPNDRFSAERPEGSISTLTIQRTEQRDSAMYRCASSLERASTDTQYFGPGTRLTVL.